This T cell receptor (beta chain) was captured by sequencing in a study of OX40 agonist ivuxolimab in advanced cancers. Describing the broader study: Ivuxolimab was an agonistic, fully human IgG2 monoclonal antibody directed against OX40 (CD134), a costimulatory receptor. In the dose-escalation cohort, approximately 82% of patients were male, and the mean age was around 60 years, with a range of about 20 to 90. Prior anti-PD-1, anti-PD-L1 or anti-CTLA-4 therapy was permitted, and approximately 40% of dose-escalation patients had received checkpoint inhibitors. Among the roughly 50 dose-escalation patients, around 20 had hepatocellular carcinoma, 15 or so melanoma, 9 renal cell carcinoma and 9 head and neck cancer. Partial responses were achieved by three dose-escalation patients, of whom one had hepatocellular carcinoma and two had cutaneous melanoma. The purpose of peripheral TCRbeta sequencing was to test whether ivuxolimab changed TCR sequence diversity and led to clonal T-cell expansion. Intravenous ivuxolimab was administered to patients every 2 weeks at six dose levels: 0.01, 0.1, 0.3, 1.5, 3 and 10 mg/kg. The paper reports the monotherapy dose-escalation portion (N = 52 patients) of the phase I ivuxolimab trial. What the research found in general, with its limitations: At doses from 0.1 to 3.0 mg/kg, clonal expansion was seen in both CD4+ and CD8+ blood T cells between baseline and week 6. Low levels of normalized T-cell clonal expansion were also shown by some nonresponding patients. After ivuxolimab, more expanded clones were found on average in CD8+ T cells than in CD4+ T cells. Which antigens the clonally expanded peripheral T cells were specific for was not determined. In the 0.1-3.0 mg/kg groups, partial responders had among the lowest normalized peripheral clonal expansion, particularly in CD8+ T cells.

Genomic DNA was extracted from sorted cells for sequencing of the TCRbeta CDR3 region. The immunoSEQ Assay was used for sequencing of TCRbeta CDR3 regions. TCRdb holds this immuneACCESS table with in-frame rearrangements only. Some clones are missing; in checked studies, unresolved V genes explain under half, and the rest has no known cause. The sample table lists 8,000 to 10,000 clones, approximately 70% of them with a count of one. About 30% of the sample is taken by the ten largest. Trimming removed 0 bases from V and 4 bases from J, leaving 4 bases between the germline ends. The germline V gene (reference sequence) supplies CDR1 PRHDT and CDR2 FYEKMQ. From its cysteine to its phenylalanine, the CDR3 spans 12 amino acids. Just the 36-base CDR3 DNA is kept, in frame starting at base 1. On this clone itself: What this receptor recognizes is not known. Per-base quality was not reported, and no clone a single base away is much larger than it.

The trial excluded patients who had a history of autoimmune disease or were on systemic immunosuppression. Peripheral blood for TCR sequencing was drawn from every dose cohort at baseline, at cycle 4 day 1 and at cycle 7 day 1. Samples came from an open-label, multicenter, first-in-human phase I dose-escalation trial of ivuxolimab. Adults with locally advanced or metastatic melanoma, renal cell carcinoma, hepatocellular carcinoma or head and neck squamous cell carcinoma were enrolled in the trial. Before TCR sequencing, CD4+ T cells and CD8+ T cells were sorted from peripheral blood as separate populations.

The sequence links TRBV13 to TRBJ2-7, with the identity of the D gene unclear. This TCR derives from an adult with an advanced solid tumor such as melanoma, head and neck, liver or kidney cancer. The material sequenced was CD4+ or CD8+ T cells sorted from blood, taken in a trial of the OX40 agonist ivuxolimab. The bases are TGTGCCAGCAGCTTAGGGCTTTACGAGCAGTACTTC. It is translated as CASSLGLYEQYF.